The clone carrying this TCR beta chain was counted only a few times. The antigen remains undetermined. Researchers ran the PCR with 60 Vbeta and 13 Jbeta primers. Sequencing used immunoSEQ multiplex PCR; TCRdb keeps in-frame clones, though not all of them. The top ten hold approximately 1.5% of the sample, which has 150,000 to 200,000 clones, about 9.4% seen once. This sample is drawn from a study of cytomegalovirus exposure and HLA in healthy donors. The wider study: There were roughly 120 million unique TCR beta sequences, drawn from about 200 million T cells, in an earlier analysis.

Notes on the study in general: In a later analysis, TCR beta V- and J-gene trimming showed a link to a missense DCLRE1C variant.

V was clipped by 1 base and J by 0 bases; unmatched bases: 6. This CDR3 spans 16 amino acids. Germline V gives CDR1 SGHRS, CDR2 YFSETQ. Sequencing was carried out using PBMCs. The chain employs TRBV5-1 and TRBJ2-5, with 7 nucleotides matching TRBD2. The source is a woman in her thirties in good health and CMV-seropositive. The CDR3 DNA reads TGCGCCAGCAGCTTGACCCCTAGCGGAGACCAAGAGACCCAGTACTTC. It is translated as CASSLTPSGDQETQYF.